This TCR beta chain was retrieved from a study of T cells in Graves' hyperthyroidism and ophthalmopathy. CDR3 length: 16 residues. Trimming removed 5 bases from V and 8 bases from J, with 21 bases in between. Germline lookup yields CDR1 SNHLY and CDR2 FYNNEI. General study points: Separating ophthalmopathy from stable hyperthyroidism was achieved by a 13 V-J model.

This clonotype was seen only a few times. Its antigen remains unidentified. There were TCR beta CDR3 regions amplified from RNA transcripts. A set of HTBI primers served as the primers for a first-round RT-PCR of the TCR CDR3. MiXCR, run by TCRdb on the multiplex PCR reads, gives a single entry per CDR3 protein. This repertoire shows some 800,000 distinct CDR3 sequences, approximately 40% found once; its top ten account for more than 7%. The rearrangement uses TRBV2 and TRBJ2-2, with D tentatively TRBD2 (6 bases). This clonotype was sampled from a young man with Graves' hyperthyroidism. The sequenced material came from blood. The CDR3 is CASSPFSGREEGELFF. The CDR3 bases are TGTGCCAGCAGTCCATTTTCGGGCAGGGAGGAAGGGGAGCTGTTTTTT.